This T cell receptor (beta chain) was recovered during a study of blood T cell repertoires in COVID-19. Study details: The United States, Italy and Spain supplied acute and convalescent COVID-19 samples.

The CDR3 is made up of 15 amino acids. The V gene lost 5 bases and the J gene lost 1 base, with 14 bases spanning the gap. Germline assignment: CDR1 SNHLY and CDR2 FYNNEI. The authors' processing: Amplification with reference gene primers provided the estimates of nucleated cell counts. Method: immunoSEQ multiplex PCR; TCRdb's copy keeps in-frame clones and lacks some. V and J calls and clone size are given by that table; D and trimming were obtained from the DNA. The sample has about 100,000 clones, 79% seen once. This TCR came from a woman over 75 with active or convalescent COVID-19. Sample: peripheral blood. The rearrangement joins TRBV2 to TRBJ1-2, with D maybe TRBD1 (5 bases). CDR3 protein: CASSKDTIVNYGYTF. The CDR3 coding sequence is TGTGCCAGCAGTAAGGACACCATAGTTAACTATGGCTACACCTTC.